These 29 T cell receptor beta chains originate from one sample sequenced in a study of T-cell memory formation after mild COVID-19. TCRdb itself ran the 5' RACE reads through MiXCR, one entry per CDR3 protein. The table lists over 450,000 distinct CDR3 sequences, about a fifth of them singletons. The sequencing sample was made of PBMCs or a T cell subset sorted from them (not recorded which). The receptors here all came from an adult woman who had mild COVID-19 (a few samples of this study predate the infection). Cell type and time point are not known.

This clonotype was seen more than once but under ten times. This chain joins TRBV18 and TRBJ2-7; D not resolved. V lost 3 bases to trimming and J lost 9 bases, with 15 bases between them. This CDR3 is built from 13 residues. CDR1 is KGHSH, CDR2 LQKENI, per germline. The CDR3 region is CASSPGPPTGQYF. The CDR3 DNA follows: TGTGCCAGCTCACCCGGCCCCCCAACGGGGCAGTACTTC.

The chain recombines TRBV30 with TRBJ2-5, with D maybe TRBD1 (7 bases). In germline, CDR1 is GTSNPN, CDR2 SVGIG (reference sequence). The CDR3 totals 14 residues. Deletions cut 5 bases from V and 5 bases from J, with 18 bases between. The CDR3 loop reads CAWGRRGVRETQYF. The CDR3 nucleotides are TGTGCCTGGGGACGCAGGGGGGTAAGGGAGACCCAGTACTTC.

The chain carries TRBV12-3 or TRBV12-4 and TRBJ1-1; TRBD1 is a possible D gene (5 bases). Deletions cut 6 bases from V and 4 bases from J, with 15 bases between. The CDR3 loop spans 14 amino acids. The CDR3 sequence: CASRPGTSITEAFF. CDR3 DNA: TGTGCCAGCAGGCCAGGGACGAGTATCACTGAAGCTTTCTTT.

This clonotype was seen only a few times. The chain uses TRBV5-5 and TRBJ2-3; D is possibly TRBD1 or TRBD2 (5 bases each). The CDR3 runs to 15 residues. In germline, CDR1 is SGHKS, CDR2 YYEKEE (reference sequence). V gave up 2 bases and J gave up 6 bases, with 16 bases separating them. The CDR3 DNA reads TGTGCCAGCAGCTTCGGGACGTCAACGGCGGATACGCAGTATTTT. Its translation is CASSFGTSTADTQYF. The full variable domain, rest sourced from reference TRBV5-5 and TRBJ2-3, is DAGVTQSPTHLIKTRGQQVTLRCSPISGHKSVSWYQQVLGQGPQFIFQYYEKEERGRGNFPDRFSARQFPNYSSELNVNALLLGDSALYLCASSFGTSTADTQYFGPGTRLTVL.

V and J are TRBV5-6 and TRBJ1-1, with D perhaps TRBD1 (5 bases). CDR1 and CDR2 (germline): SGHDT, YYEEEE. The CDR3 extends over 14 amino acids. V was trimmed by 2 bases and J by 4 bases, leaving 12 bases between them. The CDR3 reads CASSFDSGGTEAFF. The DNA for the CDR3 is TGTGCCAGCAGCTTCGACTCCGGGGGCACTGAAGCTTTCTTT.

The chain is built from TRBV5-5 and TRBJ1-5, with TRBD1 matching over 8 bases. In germline, CDR1 is SGHKS, CDR2 YYEKEE (reference sequence). This CDR3 has 16 residues. Trimming took 0 bases from V and 5 from J; bases not matched to a gene: 7. The CDR3 coding sequence is TGTGCCAGCAGCTTGGCGGGGGACAGGATTGATCAGCCCCAGCATTTT. It encodes CASSLAGDRIDQPQHF.

This clonotype was detected a few times. The rearrangement uses TRBV3-1 and TRBJ2-1; 7 nucleotides line up with TRBD2. The V gene's germline CDR1 is LGHDT and CDR2 YNNKEL (reference sequence). The CDR3 extends over 15 amino acids. J was trimmed by 11 bases and V by 4 bases; bases with no gene match: 14. CDR3 in amino acids: CASSLNLWGGNKQFF. CDR3 sequence (DNA): TGTGCCAGCAGCCTTAATTTATGGGGGGGAAATAAGCAGTTCTTC.

The rearrangement uses TRBV19 and TRBJ2-7; perhaps TRBD2 as D (6 bases). Germline V CDR1 and CDR2: LNHDA, SQIVND (reference sequence). Between the trimmed V and J ends, which lost 3 bases and 0 bases, there was a span of 9 bases. The CDR3 contains 14 residues. The CDR3 region has the DNA TGTGCCAGTAGTATCGGGACTTTCTCCTACGAGCAGTACTTC. Amino acid sequence: CASSIGTFSYEQYF. The entire variable domain, with the rest obtained from reference TRBV19 and TRBJ2-7, is as follows: DGGITQSPKYLFRKEGQNVTLSCEQNLNHDAMYWYRQDPGQGLRLIYYSQIVNDFQKGDIAEGYSVSREKKESFPLTVTSAQKNPTAFYLCASSIGTFSYEQYFGPGTRLTVT.

In this sample, this clonotype turned up once. The V and J genes are TRBV2 and TRBJ2-5, with 16 bases that match TRBD2. The V segment lost 6 bases and the J segment 5 bases; nucleotides outside the gene matches: 12. Germline V gene data show CDR1 as SNHLY and CDR2 as FYNNEI. CDR3 length: 18 amino acids. This CDR3 reads CASRGGTSGRAAGETQYF. The CDR3 region has the DNA TGTGCCAGCAGAGGAGGGACTAGCGGGAGGGCCGCAGGGGAGACCCAGTACTTC.

This clonotype was observed a few times. V usage is TRBV4-1 and J usage is TRBJ1-1; a weak D match, TRBD1 (6 bases). V was clipped by 1 base and J by 0 bases, with 15 bases between them. CDR1 is MGHRA, CDR2 YSYEKL, per germline. This CDR3 spans 17 amino acids. For the CDR3, the DNA is TGCGCCAGCAGCCAAGGCCGGCAGGGGCCCTTGAACACTGAAGCTTTCTTT. Translated, it gives CASSQGRQGPLNTEAFF.

The CDR3 region is CASSLRTSDNSPLHF. The DNA of the CDR3 is TGTGCCAGCAGCTTGCGGACGTCGGATAATTCACCCCTCCACTTT. The chain employs TRBV7-9 and TRBJ1-6; D not certain. The germline V gene has CDR1 SEHNR and CDR2 FQNEAQ (reference sequence). The CDR3 consists of 15 residues. V lost 3 bases and J 5 bases, leaving 11 bases between the germline ends.

The genes are TRBV5-1 and TRBJ2-1, with TRBD2 matching 12 bases. The CDR3 consists of 17 residues. J gave up 5 bases and V 4 bases, and 10 bases lay outside the gene matches. CDR1 and CDR2 (germline): SGHRS, YFSETQ. The CDR3 sequence is CASSLAGGQIWDNEQFF. The CDR3 DNA sequence: TGCGCCAGCAGCCTAGCGGGAGGGCAAATATGGGACAATGAGCAGTTCTTC.

The chain carries TRBV12-3 or TRBV12-4 and TRBJ1-1, with no clear D. This CDR3 has 14 amino acids. The V and J ends lost 6 bases and 4 bases respectively, with 15 bases between them. In DNA form, the CDR3 reads TGTGCCAGCAGGTCGACGAGAGTTAGCACTGAAGCTTTCTTT. Translation: CASRSTRVSTEAFF.

This clonotype was seen more than once but under ten times. The chain employs TRBV20-1 and TRBJ1-5; D ambiguous. CDR1 DFQATT and CDR2 SNEGSKA come from the germline V gene (reference sequence). This CDR3 has 12 residues. Between the trimmed V and J ends, which lost 5 bases and 1 base, there was a span of 6 bases. DNA of the CDR3: TGCAGTGCTGGCAGAAGCAATCAGCCCCAGCATTTT. It is translated as CSAGRSNQPQHF.

CDR3 sequence: CASSYREGEQFF. Here the CDR3 DNA reads TGTGCCAGCAGTTACAGGGAGGGTGAGCAGTTCTTC. The chain combines TRBV6-6 with TRBJ2-1; 7 bases map to TRBD2. This CDR3 spans 12 amino acids. Germline V lookup: CDR1 MNHNY, CDR2 SVGAGI (reference sequence). J lost 9 bases, V lost 2 bases, and 1 base had no gene match.

This clonotype was counted only a few times. The rearrangement joins TRBV7-3 to TRBJ2-5, with 11 bases aligning to TRBD2. CDR1 SGHTA and CDR2 FQGTGA come from the germline V gene. CDR3 length equals 16 residues. Trimming removed 5 bases from V and 2 bases from J; junction bases left unmatched: 7. The CDR3 DNA is TGTGCCAGCAGCCCTAGCGGGGGGACCTTACAAGAGACCCAGTACTTC. Protein sequence: CASSPSGGTLQETQYF.

There are many counts of this clonotype. The chain uses TRBV6-1 and TRBJ2-5; tentative D call: TRBD2 (6 bases). V was clipped by 3 bases and J by 1 base, with 24 bases between them. From germline, CDR1 is MNHNS and CDR2 SASEGT. The CDR3 is 19 residues long. The CDR3 DNA reads TGTGCCAGCAGTGATAACAACTCGGCCGACGGGGGAGGCCAAGAGACCCAGTACTTC. This sequence encodes CASSDNNSADGGGQETQYF.

This clonotype was observed a few times. This chain links TRBV7-2 with TRBJ1-2; no definite D call. Germline CDR1 SGHTA, CDR2 FQGNSA. The V end was cut by 1 base, the J end by 4 bases, with 13 bases between. The CDR3 has 15 residues. In nucleotides, the CDR3 is TGTGCCAGCAGCTTAGACACCGGTGGTTTCTATGGCTACACCTTC. Its translation is CASSLDTGGFYGYTF. Supplemented by reference TRBV7-2 and TRBJ1-2, the full variable domain reads GAGVSQSPSNKVTEKGKDVELRCDPISGHTALYWYRQSLGQGLEFLIYFQGNSAPDKSGLPSDRFSAERTGGSVSTLTIQRTQQEDSAVYLCASSLDTGGFYGYTFGSGTRLTVV.

Worth noting for this clonotype: Sequence at one end of the junction differs from germline and may be a read error. The rearrangement joins TRBV29-1 to TRBJ1-1; tentative D call: TRBD1 (5 bases). CDR3 length: 13 amino acids. Per the germline V gene, CDR1 is SQVTM and CDR2 is ANQGSEA. The chain's CDR3 is CTVGGGGNTEAFF. The CDR3 nucleotides read TGCACCGTTGGGGGGGGAGGGAACACTGAAGCTTTCTTT.

This clonotype was detected only a few times. V is TRBV4-3 and J is TRBJ1-1, with 7 positions matching TRBD1. Germline V gene lookup returns CDR1 LGHNA and CDR2 YSLEER. With V trimmed by 1 base and J by 6 bases, 8 bases remained unmatched. The CDR3 runs to 15 residues. CDR3 protein: CASSQVGLGGAEAFF. DNA for the CDR3: TGCGCCAGCAGCCAAGTTGGGTTAGGGGGCGCTGAAGCTTTCTTT.

The gene calls are TRBV6-5 and TRBJ1-1; TRBD1 might be the D (5 bases). This CDR3 spans 13 amino acids. The V end was cut by 6 bases, the J end by 4 bases, with 12 bases between. Germline values: CDR1 MNHEY, CDR2 SVGAGI. DNA of the CDR3: TGTGCCAGCAGCAAGGGGAGGTTCACTGAAGCTTTCTTT. This translates into CASSKGRFTEAFF.

This clonotype was counted a few times. Its ends do not fully match the called genes, so a read error is possible. The gene calls are TRBV20-1 and TRBJ1-2, with D possibly being TRBD1 (5 bases). The germline V gene has CDR1 DFQATT and CDR2 SNEGSKA (reference sequence). The CDR3 covers 12 residues. The CDR3 loop is CSARVEGRSLPF. CDR3 in DNA: TGCAGTGCCCGTGTGGAGGGGCGCTCCTTACCCTTC.

This clonotype was seen ten or more times. The chain employs TRBV27 and TRBJ1-5; D not certain. The germline V gene encodes CDR1 MNHEY and CDR2 SMNVEV (reference sequence). CDR3 length: 19 amino acids. Trimming left V 8 bases short and J 1 base short, with 27 bases between. Here the CDR3 DNA reads TGTGCCAGCTCTGGGCGGGGTTTTTCCCCTTTGGGCAGCAATCAGCCCCAGCATTTT. This gives the protein CASSGRGFSPLGSNQPQHF.

CDR3 in amino acids: CASSPGLPTEAFF. DNA for the CDR3: TGCGCCAGCAGCCCCGGCCTTCCCACTGAAGCTTTCTTT. The J gene is TRBJ1-1, the V gene TRBV5-1; no clear D. Germline V gene lookup returns CDR1 SGHRS and CDR2 YFSETQ. The V gene lost 4 bases and the J gene lost 4 bases, with 11 bases spanning the gap. CDR3 length equals 13 residues.

This clonotype was picked up a small number of times. The gene calls are TRBV5-1 and TRBJ2-5, with 11 bases fitting TRBD2. Trimming at V came to 4 bases and at J to 0 bases, leaving 5 bases not matched to a gene. The CDR3 consists of 16 residues. Germline loops: CDR1 SGHRS, CDR2 YFSETQ. Here the CDR3 reads CASSPGTSGYQETQYF. CDR3 sequence (DNA): TGCGCCAGCAGCCCTGGGACTAGCGGATACCAAGAGACCCAGTACTTC. Full variable domain (rest looked up from reference TRBV5-1 and TRBJ2-5): KAGVTQTPRYLIKTRGQQVTLSCSPISGHRSVSWYQQTPGQGLQFLFEYFSETQRNKGNFPGRFSGRQFSNSRSEMNVSTLELGDSALYLCASSPGTSGYQETQYFGPGTRLLVL.

CDR3 DNA sequence: TGTGCCAGCAGTTACAACGGACAGGTGGCTCGGGATGGCTACACCTTC. Its protein product is CASSYNGQVARDGYTF. The chain joins TRBV6-5 to TRBJ1-2; 7 bases match TRBD1. The ends lost 2 bases at V and 6 bases at J; junction bases unmatched: 12. Germline CDR1 reads MNHEY; CDR2 reads SVGAGI. The length of the CDR3 is 16 residues.

The rearrangement uses TRBV7-9 and TRBJ1-2; D is possibly TRBD1 (6 bases). Germline V gene data show CDR1 as SEHNR and CDR2 as FQNEAQ (reference sequence). Trimming cost V 4 bases and J 1 base, with 10 bases left between them. The CDR3 sequence is 14 residues long. In nucleotides, the CDR3 is TGTGCCAGCAGCTCGGACAGAGTTAACTATGGCTACACCTTC. Amino acid sequence: CASSSDRVNYGYTF.

Ten or more counts support this clonotype. This chain connects TRBV4-1 to TRBJ2-7; D is unresolved. Germline lookup yields CDR1 MGHRA and CDR2 YSYEKL. The V end lost 4 bases, the J end lost 1 base, and 11 bases lay between the germline ends. The CDR3 consists of 14 residues. The CDR3 protein is CASSPLTGSYEQYF. For the CDR3, the DNA is TGCGCCAGCAGCCCCTTAACCGGGTCCTACGAGCAGTACTTC.

This chain connects TRBV6-1 to TRBJ2-6; D possibly corresponds to TRBD1 (6 bases). The germline V gene encodes CDR1 MNHNS and CDR2 SASEGT. Trimming left V 3 bases short and J 3 bases short, with 18 bases between. This CDR3 contains 18 residues. The CDR3 sequence is CASSDRGKGLYGANVLTF. Here the CDR3 DNA reads TGTGCCAGCAGTGACAGGGGAAAAGGGCTCTATGGGGCCAACGTCCTGACTTTC.